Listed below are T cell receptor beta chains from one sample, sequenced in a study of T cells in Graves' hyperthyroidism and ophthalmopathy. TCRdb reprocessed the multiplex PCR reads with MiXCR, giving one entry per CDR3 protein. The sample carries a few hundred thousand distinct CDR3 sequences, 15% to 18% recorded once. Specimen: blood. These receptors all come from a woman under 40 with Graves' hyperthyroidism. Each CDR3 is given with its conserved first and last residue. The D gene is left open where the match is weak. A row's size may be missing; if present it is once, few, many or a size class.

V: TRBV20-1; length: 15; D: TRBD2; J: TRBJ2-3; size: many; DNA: TGCAGTGCCGCTCTAGCGGGAGGCTTCACAGATACGCAGTATTTT; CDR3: CSAALAGGFTDTQYF
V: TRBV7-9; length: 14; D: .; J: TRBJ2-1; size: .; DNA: TGTGCCAGCAGCTTAGTGGGGAGCGACAATGAGCAGTTCTTC; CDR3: CASSLVGSDNEQFF
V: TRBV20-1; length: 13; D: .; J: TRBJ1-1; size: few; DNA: TGCAGTGCTAGCCTGGGGGGGACCACTGAAGCTTTCTTT; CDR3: CSASLGGTTEAFF
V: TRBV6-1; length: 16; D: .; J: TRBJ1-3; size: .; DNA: TGTGCCAGCAGTAAAAGCGGCGGGCACTCTGGAAACACCATATATTTT; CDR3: CASSKSGGHSGNTIYF
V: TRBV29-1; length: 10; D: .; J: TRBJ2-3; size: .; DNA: TGCAGCGTTCTAAGTGATACGCAGTATTTT; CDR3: CSVLSDTQYF
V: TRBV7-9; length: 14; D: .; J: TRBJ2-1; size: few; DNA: TGTGCCAGCAGCCCCCGGGACAATTACAATGAGCAGTTCTTC; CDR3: CASSPRDNYNEQFF
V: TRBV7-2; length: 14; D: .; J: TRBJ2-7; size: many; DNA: TGTGCCAGCAGCCCCCAGACCGCCACCTACGAGCAGTACTTC; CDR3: CASSPQTATYEQYF
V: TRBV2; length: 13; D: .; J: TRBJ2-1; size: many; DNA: TGTGCCAGCGCTCGAGAATCTTACGGCGAGCAGTTCTTC; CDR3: CASARESYGEQFF
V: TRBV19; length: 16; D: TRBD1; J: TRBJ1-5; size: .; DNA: TGTGCCAGTAGTTTAACAGGACAGGGGCCTAATCTGTCCCAGCATTTT; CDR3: CASSLTGQGPNLSQHF
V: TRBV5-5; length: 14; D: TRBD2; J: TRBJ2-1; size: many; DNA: TGTGCCAGCAGCTTTCCTAGCGGGGGCCTGGGGCAGTTCTTC; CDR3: CASSFPSGGLGQFF
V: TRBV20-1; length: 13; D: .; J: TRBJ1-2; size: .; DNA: TGCAGTGCTAGCCGTTCGGCTAACTATGGCTACACCTTC; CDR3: CSASRSANYGYTF
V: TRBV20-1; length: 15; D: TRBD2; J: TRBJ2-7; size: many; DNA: TGCAGTGCTCAATTCCCCGCGGGAGGGACCTACGAGCAGTACTTC; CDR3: CSAQFPAGGTYEQYF
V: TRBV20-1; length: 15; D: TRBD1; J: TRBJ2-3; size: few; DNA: TGCAGTGCTTTAACCCCGACAGGGCCCACAGATACGCAGTATTTT; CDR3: CSALTPTGPTDTQYF
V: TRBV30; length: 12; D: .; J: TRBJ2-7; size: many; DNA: TGTGCCTGGAGTGTACTTTCAGACGAGCAGTACTTC; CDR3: CAWSVLSDEQYF
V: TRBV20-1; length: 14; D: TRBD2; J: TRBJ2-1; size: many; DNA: TGCAGTGCTAGCGGACTAGTGGCCCAGAATGAGCAGTTCTTC; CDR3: CSASGLVAQNEQFF
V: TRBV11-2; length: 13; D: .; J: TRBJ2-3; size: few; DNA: TGTGCCAGCAGCTTAGGTATAGGAGATACGCAGTATTTT; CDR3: CASSLGIGDTQYF
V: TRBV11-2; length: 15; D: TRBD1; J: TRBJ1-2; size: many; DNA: TGTGCCAGCAGCCTTGGGACAGAAAAGATGGATGACTACACCTTC; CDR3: CASSLGTEKMDDYTF
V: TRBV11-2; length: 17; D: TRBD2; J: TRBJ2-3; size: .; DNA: TGTGCCAGCTCCCTTCACCGTGCGGGAGGGGGCGCAGATACGCAGTATTTT; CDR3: CASSLHRAGGGADTQYF
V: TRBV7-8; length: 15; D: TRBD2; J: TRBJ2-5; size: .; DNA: TGTGCCAGCAGCTTAGCGGGGAGGGAGGAGGAGACCCAGTACTTC; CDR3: CASSLAGREEETQYF
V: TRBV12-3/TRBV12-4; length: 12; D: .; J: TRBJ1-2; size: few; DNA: TGTGCCAGCAGTTTTGGGGAGGGAGGCTACACCTTC; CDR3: CASSFGEGGYTF
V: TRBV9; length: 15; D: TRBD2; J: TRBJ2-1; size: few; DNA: TGTGCCAGCAGCGCCGGACTAGGAACCGTAAATGAGCAGTTCTTC; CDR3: CASSAGLGTVNEQFF
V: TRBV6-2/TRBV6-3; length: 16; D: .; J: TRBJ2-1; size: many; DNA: TGTGCCAGCAGCAAAACGGCCCTATTCTCCTACAATGAGCAGTTCTTC; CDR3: CASSKTALFSYNEQFF
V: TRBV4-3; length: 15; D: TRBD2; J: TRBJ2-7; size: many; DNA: TGCGCCAGCAGCCAAGAGAGGACTAGCCCGTACGAGCAGTACTTC; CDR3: CASSQERTSPYEQYF
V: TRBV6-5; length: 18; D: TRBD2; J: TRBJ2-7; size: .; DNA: TGTGCCAGCAGTTACTCGTTTGAACTAGCGGGAGTTCAGTACGAGCAGTACTTC; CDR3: CASSYSFELAGVQYEQYF
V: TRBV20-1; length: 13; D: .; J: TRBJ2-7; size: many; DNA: TGCAGTGCCGTCCTCCTACAAACCTACGAGCAGTACTTC; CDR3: CSAVLLQTYEQYF
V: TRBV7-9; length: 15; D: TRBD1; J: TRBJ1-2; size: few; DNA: TGTGCCAGCAGCCAAAAGGACAGGGGCGGCTATGGCTACACCTTC; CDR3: CASSQKDRGGYGYTF
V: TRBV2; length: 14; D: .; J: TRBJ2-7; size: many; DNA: TGTGCCAGCAGTTCAATGGGGGGATCCTACGAGCAGTACTTC; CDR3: CASSSMGGSYEQYF
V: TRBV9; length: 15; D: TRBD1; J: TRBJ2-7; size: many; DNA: TGTGCCAGCAGCGCCGCAGGGGGACAGGGCTACGAGCAGTACTTC; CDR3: CASSAAGGQGYEQYF
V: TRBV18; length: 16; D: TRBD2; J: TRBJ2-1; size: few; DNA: TGTGCCAGCTCACCCGGGGGGAGTAGCGATGTCGATGAGCAGTTCTTC; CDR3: CASSPGGSSDVDEQFF
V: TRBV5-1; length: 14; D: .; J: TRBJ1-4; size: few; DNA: TGCGCCAGCAGCTTCGGACACGATAATGAAAAACTGTTTTTT; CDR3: CASSFGHDNEKLFF
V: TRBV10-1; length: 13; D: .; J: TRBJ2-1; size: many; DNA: TGCGCCAGTTCGGCGGGAAACTACAATGAGCAGTTCTTC; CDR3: CASSAGNYNEQFF
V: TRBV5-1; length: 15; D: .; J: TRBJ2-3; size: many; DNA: TGCGCCAGCAGCTTGGCTGTGGGCCTCACAGATACGCAGTATTTT; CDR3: CASSLAVGLTDTQYF
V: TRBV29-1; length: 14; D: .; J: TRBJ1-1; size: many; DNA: TGCAGCGTTAGTCCGTTCATTTCGAACACTGAAGCTTTCTTT; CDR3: CSVSPFISNTEAFF
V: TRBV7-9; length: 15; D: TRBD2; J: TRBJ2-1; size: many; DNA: TGTGCCAGCAGCTTAGATAGCGGGAGGTTAAATGAGCAGTTCTTC; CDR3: CASSLDSGRLNEQFF
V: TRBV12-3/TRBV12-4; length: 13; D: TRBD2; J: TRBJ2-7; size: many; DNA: TGTGCCAGCAGTACTAGCGGGATCAACGAGCAGTACTTC; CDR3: CASSTSGINEQYF
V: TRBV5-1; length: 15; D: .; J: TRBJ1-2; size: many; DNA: TGCGCCAGCAGCTTGGAGTTGGGAGCTAACTATGGCTACACCTTC; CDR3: CASSLELGANYGYTF
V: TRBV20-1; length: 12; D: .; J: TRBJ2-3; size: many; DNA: TGCAGTGCTAGAGATGGGGTGGATACGCAGTATTTT; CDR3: CSARDGVDTQYF
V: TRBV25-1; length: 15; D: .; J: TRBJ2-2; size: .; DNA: TGTGCCAGCAGTGACATAGGACGAGTTGCCGGGGAGCTGTTTTTT; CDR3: CASSDIGRVAGELFF
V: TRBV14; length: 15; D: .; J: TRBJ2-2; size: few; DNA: TGTGCCAGCAGCCAAGAGTTGGCCAACACCGGGGAGCTGTTTTTT; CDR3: CASSQELANTGELFF
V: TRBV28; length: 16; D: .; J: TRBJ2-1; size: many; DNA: TGTGCCAGCTCTAAAGGCCTTTTTTCTTCCTACAATGAGCAGTTCTTC; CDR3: CASSKGLFSSYNEQFF
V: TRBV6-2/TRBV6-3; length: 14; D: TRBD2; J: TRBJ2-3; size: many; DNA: TGTGCCAGCAAGCTAGCGGGAGAAGCAGATACGCAGTATTTT; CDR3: CASKLAGEADTQYF
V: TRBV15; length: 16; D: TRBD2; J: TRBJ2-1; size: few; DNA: TGTGCCACCAGCAGGGGCCGGACTAGCGGTTACAATGAGCAGTTCTTC; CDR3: CATSRGRTSGYNEQFF
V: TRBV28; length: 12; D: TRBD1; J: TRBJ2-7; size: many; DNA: TGTGCCAGCAGTACAGGGGGCCGTGAGCAGTACTTC; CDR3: CASSTGGREQYF
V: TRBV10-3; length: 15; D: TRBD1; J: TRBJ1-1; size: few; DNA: TGTGCCATCAGTTGGGACAGGGAAAATAACGGTGAAGCTTTCTTT; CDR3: CAISWDRENNGEAFF
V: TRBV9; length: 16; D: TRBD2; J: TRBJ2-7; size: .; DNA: TGTGCCAGCAGCGCAGGACTAGCGGAGAGCTCCTACGAGCAGTACTTC; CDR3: CASSAGLAESSYEQYF
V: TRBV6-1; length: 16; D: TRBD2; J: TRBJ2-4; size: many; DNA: TGTGCCAGCAGTCGGACGATAGCGGGAGGGCGAAACATTCAGTACTTC; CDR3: CASSRTIAGGRNIQYF
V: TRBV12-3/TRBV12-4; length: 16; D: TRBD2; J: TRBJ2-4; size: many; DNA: TGTGCCAGCAGTTTGGGGGGGTCGGGCGCCAAAAACATTCAGTACTTC; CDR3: CASSLGGSGAKNIQYF
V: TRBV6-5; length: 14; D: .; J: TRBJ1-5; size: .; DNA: TGTGCCAGCAGTTACAACAGACTGAATCAGCCCCAGCATTTT; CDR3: CASSYNRLNQPQHF
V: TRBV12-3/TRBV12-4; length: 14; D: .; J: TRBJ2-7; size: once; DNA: TGTGCCAGCAGTAGGGACACCCTCTCCTACGAGCAGTACTTC; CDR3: CASSRDTLSYEQYF
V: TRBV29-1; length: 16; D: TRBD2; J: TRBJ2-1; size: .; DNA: TGCAGCGTCGGGACTAGTTTGGGGTATGCTGATAATGAGCAGTTCTTC; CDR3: CSVGTSLGYADNEQFF
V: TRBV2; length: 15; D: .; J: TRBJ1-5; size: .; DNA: TGTGCCAGCAGTGAATTCAGAGGGACACATCAGCCCCAGCATTTC; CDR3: CASSEFRGTHQPQHF
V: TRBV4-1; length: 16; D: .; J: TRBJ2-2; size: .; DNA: TGCGCCAGCAGCCAAGTGAGGCAGGCTATGAACGGGGAGCTGTTTTTT; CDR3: CASSQVRQAMNGELFF
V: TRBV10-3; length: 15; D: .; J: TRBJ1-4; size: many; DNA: TGTGCCATCAGTGAGTCTACAGGGTTGCATGAAAAACTGTTTTTT; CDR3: CAISESTGLHEKLFF
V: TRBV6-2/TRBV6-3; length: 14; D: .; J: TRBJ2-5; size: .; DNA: TGTGCCAGCAGTAGGGGGGACTACCAAGAGACCCAGTACTTC; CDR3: CASSRGDYQETQYF
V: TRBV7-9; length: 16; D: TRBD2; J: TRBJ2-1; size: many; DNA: TGTGCCAGCAGCTCAGGGACTAGCGGGATGTACAATGAGCAGTTCTTC; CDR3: CASSSGTSGMYNEQFF
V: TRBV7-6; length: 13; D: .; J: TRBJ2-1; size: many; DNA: TGTGCCAGCAGCCCTAGTGTAGCGGAAGAGCAGTTCTTC; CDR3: CASSPSVAEEQFF
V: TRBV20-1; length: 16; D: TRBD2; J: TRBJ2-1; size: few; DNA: TGCAGTGCTAGAGGAGTGAGCGGGAGCGTCTACAATGAGCAGTTCTTC; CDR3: CSARGVSGSVYNEQFF
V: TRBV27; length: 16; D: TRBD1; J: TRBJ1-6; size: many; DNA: TGTGCCAGCAGTTCACAAGGACAGGGGGCATTCTCACCCCTCCACTTT; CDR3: CASSSQGQGAFSPLHF